This T cell receptor (beta chain) appears in the sequencing data of a study of blood T cells in healthy people across ages. The use of a sample-barcoded 5' primer and a J-beta primer mix characterized a second PCR of roughly 7 to 12 cycles. TCRdb recomputed calls from the 5' RACE reads with MiXCR, one row per CDR3 protein. The table includes more than 500,000 distinct CDR3 sequences, approximately 27% detected once. Each of the donors had roughly 9.3 milliliters of peripheral blood drawn into EDTA-treated Vacutainer tubes. CDR3 length: 13 residues. Germline assignment: CDR1 SGHNT and CDR2 YENEEA. V was clipped by 2 bases and J by 3 bases; unmatched bases: 1.

The source of this sequence is a woman in her sixties or seventies in good health. Specimen: blood. The chain employs TRBV11-3 and TRBJ2-7, with 7 bases fitting TRBD1. The DNA of the CDR3 is TGTGCCAGCAGCTTATACAGGGGCTACGAGCAGTACTTC. It specifies CASSLYRGYEQYF.